The 20 T cell receptor beta chains in this list originate from one sample, sequenced in a study of T cell changes during pregnancy in multiple sclerosis. Here immunoSEQ multiplex PCR was the method, and the copy in TCRdb shows in-frame clones only, minus some. The sample has about 77,000 clones, about 88% seen once. Source: peripheral blood, taken before pregnancy. The receptors shown here come from a female donor with multiple sclerosis, enrolled in a pregnancy study.

The V and J genes are TRBV5-1 and TRBJ2-7; TRBD2 aligns across 12 bases. The CDR3 runs 14 residues. Germline-derived CDR1 and CDR2 are SGHRS and YFSETQ. V trimming: 5 bases; J trimming: 5 bases; junction bases outside the gene matches: 5. For the CDR3, the DNA is TGCGCCAGCAGAACTAGCGGGGGGTTCGACGAGCAGTACTTC. Translating it yields CASRTSGGFDEQYF.

J is TRBJ2-7 and V is TRBV29-1, with D tentatively TRBD2 (5 bases). This CDR3 spans 13 amino acids. Germline CDR1 and CDR2: SQVTM and ANQGSEA. V gave up 7 bases and J gave up 1 base, with 14 bases separating them. The DNA for the CDR3 is TGCAGCGCCGCCGGACTCGCTTCCTACGAGCAGTACTTC. It translates to CSAAGLASYEQYF.

The rearrangement joins TRBV6-9 to TRBJ2-7; weak D call: TRBD1 (6 bases). CDR1 MNHGY and CDR2 SVAAGI come from the germline V gene. Between the trimmed V and J ends, which lost 4 bases and 5 bases, there was a span of 15 bases. CDR3 size: 14 residues. CDR3 nucleotide sequence: TGTGCCAGCAGTTCCCTGACAGGCGGACACGAGCAGTACTTC. Amino acid sequence: CASSSLTGGHEQYF.

In DNA form, the CDR3 reads TGTGCCAGCATCTCCAGGGGTTTTTCCTACAATGAGCAGTTCTTC. This codes for CASISRGFSYNEQFF. The rearrangement uses TRBV6-1 and TRBJ2-1; D is possibly TRBD1 (6 bases). Trimming took 7 bases from V and 1 from J, leaving 14 bases between them. This CDR3 comprises 15 residues. Germline V lookup: CDR1 MNHNS, CDR2 SASEGT.

The J gene is TRBJ2-3, the V gene TRBV11-2; 8 bases are a match to TRBD2. The CDR3 covers 15 residues. From germline, CDR1 is SGHAT and CDR2 FQNNGV. V trimming: 3 bases; J trimming: 5 bases; junction bases outside the gene matches: 7. CDR3 DNA sequence: TGTGCCAGCAGCTTTCGGGGAGCGGGGGTAGATACGCAGTATTTT. Translation: CASSFRGAGVDTQYF.

The rearrangement links TRBV2 to TRBJ2-1; no definite D call. The germline V gene encodes CDR1 SNHLY and CDR2 FYNNEI. The CDR3 is made up of 13 amino acids. V shed 6 bases and J shed 3 bases, with 9 bases lying between them. Here the CDR3 DNA reads TGTGCCAGCAGCAGGCGTGACTACAATGAGCAGTTCTTC. This translates into CASSRRDYNEQFF.

This chain links TRBV5-1 with TRBJ1-4; D unclear. V lost 1 base, J lost 4 bases, and 11 bases lay in between. This CDR3 is built from 15 residues. Looked up from germline, CDR1 is SGHRS and CDR2 is YFSETQ. CDR3 coding DNA: TGCGCCAGCAGCTTGACGTGGCGGATTAATGAAAAACTGTTTTTT. Amino acid sequence: CASSLTWRINEKLFF.

This clone has just a few counts. J is TRBJ1-1 and V is TRBV10-3; D unclear. The V gene lost 4 bases and the J gene lost 2 bases, with 11 bases spanning the gap. Germline CDR1 and CDR2: ENHRY and SYGVKD. The CDR3 has 14 amino acids. CDR3 coding DNA: TGTGCCATCAGTGTAGAGGGAGTAAACACTGAAGCTTTCTTT. Its translation: CAISVEGVNTEAFF.

This clone was counted a few times. The chain has TRBV5-1 and TRBJ2-3, with D maybe TRBD2 (5 bases). The germline V gene encodes CDR1 SGHRS and CDR2 YFSETQ. CDR3 length: 17 residues. V was clipped by 0 bases and J by 9 bases, with 23 bases between them. The CDR3: CASSLEARGSSGLTQYF. As DNA, the CDR3 is TGCGCCAGCAGCTTGGAGGCTCGCGGGTCCTCGGGCTTGACGCAGTATTTT.

The chain couples TRBV5-1 to TRBJ2-5; D is possibly TRBD1 (6 bases). CDR3 length: 17 amino acids. The germline V gene has CDR1 SGHRS and CDR2 YFSETQ. Trimming removed 0 bases from V and 2 bases from J, with 17 bases in between. The CDR3 is CASSLEGDGNPQETQYF. The CDR3 coding sequence is TGCGCCAGCAGCTTGGAGGGGGACGGCAATCCGCAAGAGACCCAGTACTTC.

In this sample, this clone turned up once. The gene calls are TRBV19 and TRBJ2-2; 9 bases fit TRBD1. CDR1 is LNHDA, CDR2 SQIVND, per germline (reference sequence). The CDR3 covers 14 residues. J gave up 4 bases and V 10 bases, and 7 bases lay outside the gene matches. CDR3 bases: TGTGCCACCAACAGGGGGCGAGGCACCGGGGAGCTGTTTTTT. Encoded protein: CATNRGRGTGELFF.

The rearrangement links TRBV18 to TRBJ1-4, with D tentatively TRBD1 (5 bases). This CDR3 contains 17 residues. Germline V gives CDR1 KGHSH, CDR2 LQKENI. Trimming removed 2 bases from V and 8 bases from J, with 21 bases in between. The CDR3 DNA sequence: TGTGCCAGCTCACCAGCCCTCCCGGGGGGTAGGGCAGAAAAACTGTTTTTT. It specifies CASSPALPGGRAEKLFF.

This clone was seen a few times. The same CDR3 can be traced to other DNA sequences in this sample. The rearrangement links TRBV7-9 to TRBJ2-7, with 8 nucleotides matching TRBD1. The CDR3 consists of 13 residues. The germline V gene encodes CDR1 SEHNR and CDR2 FQNEAQ (reference sequence). The J segment lost 5 bases and the V segment lost 5 bases, leaving 5 bases of the junction unmatched. In nucleotides, the CDR3 is TGTGCCAGCAGCCCACCGACAGGGGACGAGCAGTACTTC. Its translation: CASSPPTGDEQYF.

In nucleotides, the CDR3 is TGTGCAAGTCGCTGCAAAGGGGCGGTGGGGACTGAAGCTTTCTTT. It translates to CASRCKGAVGTEAFF. The J gene is TRBJ1-1, the V gene TRBV12-2; the table's D call TRBD1 went unverified against the DNA. TRBV12-2 is annotated as a pseudogene. This CDR3 is built from 15 residues.

V is TRBV5-1 and J is TRBJ1-2, with 9 bases matching TRBD1. V was clipped by 0 bases and J by 1 base; unmatched bases: 10. Germline CDR1 reads SGHRS; CDR2 reads YFSETQ. The CDR3 is 18 amino acids. The CDR3 coding sequence is TGCGCCAGCAGCTTGGGAGGACAGGGGCAGGAACTTAACTATGGCTACACCTTC. Residues: CASSLGGQGQELNYGYTF.

The V gene is TRBV19, the J gene TRBJ1-2; 12 bases are shared with TRBD1. V was clipped by 4 bases and J by 8 bases; unmatched bases: 14. Per the germline V gene, CDR1 is LNHDA and CDR2 is SQIVND (reference sequence). The CDR3 has 17 amino acids. The CDR3 spells CASSTPPGQGARSGYTF. The CDR3 coding sequence is TGTGCCAGTAGTACCCCTCCGGGACAGGGGGCGCGTTCCGGCTACACCTTC.

CDR3 amino acids: CASSSPGQGGYEQYF. In nucleotides, the CDR3 is TGTGCCAGCAGCTCCCCGGGACAGGGGGGCTACGAGCAGTACTTC. The chain uses TRBV7-9 and TRBJ2-7, with TRBD1 identical over 11 bases. The germline gives CDR1 SEHNR, CDR2 FQNEAQ (reference sequence). The CDR3 sequence is 15 residues long. With 4 bases clipped from V and 3 bases from J, the junction kept 5 bases outside the gene matches.

The chain uses TRBV19 and TRBJ1-2; D is perhaps TRBD1 (5 bases). V lost 1 base and J 3 bases, leaving 9 bases between the germline ends. Germline CDR1 LNHDA, CDR2 SQIVND (reference sequence). The CDR3 covers 14 residues. CDR3 amino acids: CASSIGQLDYGYTF. The CDR3 region has the DNA TGTGCCAGTAGTATAGGACAGCTAGACTATGGCTACACCTTC.

This clone has just one count. The chain combines TRBV7-2 with TRBJ2-7; no reliable D call. Trimming pared 4 bases from V and 3 bases from J, leaving 7 bases between. Germline-derived CDR1 and CDR2 are SGHTA and FQGNSA. The CDR3 runs 12 residues. The CDR3 loop reads CASSYNYYEQYF. The CDR3 DNA reads as TGTGCCAGCAGCTATAATTACTACGAGCAGTACTTC. The full variable domain, in which reference TRBV7-2 and TRBJ2-7 provide the parts outside the CDR3, is GAGVSQSPSNKVTEKGKDVELRCDPISGHTALYWYRQSLGQGLEFLIYFQGNSAPDKSGLPSDRFSAERTGGSVSTLTIQRTQQEDSAVYLCASSYNYYEQYFGPGTRLTVT.

V usage is TRBV7-9 and J usage is TRBJ2-6; D is unclear. Germline lookup yields CDR1 SEHNR and CDR2 FQNEAQ (reference sequence). The CDR3 has 12 amino acids. V shed 7 bases and J shed 11 bases, with 12 bases lying between them. CDR3 sequence (DNA): TGTGCCAGCAACGCGGTTCGGGACGTCCTGACTTTC. This gives the protein CASNAVRDVLTF.